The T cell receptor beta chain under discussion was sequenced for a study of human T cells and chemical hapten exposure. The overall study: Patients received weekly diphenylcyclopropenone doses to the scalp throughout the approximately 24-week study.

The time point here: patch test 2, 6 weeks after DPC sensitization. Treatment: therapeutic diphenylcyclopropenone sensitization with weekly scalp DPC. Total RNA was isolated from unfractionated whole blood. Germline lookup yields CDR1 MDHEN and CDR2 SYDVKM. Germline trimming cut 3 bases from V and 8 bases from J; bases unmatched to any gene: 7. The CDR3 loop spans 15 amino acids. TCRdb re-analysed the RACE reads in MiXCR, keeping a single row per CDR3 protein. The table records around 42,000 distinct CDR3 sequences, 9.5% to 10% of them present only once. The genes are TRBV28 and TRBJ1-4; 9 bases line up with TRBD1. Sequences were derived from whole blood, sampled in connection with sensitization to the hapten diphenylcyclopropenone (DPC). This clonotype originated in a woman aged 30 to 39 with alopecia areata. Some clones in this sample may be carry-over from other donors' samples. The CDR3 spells CASSFQDRGEEKLFF. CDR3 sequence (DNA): TGTGCCAGCAGTTTTCAGGACAGGGGCGAGGAAAAACTGTTTTTT.